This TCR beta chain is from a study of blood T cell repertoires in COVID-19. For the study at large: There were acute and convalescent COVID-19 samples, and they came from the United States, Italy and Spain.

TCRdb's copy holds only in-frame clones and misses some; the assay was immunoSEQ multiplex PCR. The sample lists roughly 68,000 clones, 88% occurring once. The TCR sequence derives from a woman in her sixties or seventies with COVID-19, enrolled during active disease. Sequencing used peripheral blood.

The CDR3 is CASTPPRGFNYGYTF. The CDR3 DNA reads as TGTGCCAGTACCCCACCCCGGGGGTTCAACTATGGCTACACCTTC. V usage is TRBV19 and J usage is TRBJ1-2, with a tentative D call TRBD1 (5 bases). Germline V CDR1 and CDR2: LNHDA, SQIVND (reference sequence). CDR3 size: 15 residues. V lost 7 bases and J lost 2, with 17 bases in between.